Detailed here is one T cell receptor beta chain. Patients from Seattle were sampled longitudinally, starting during active infection. This sample is part of a study of blood T cell repertoires in COVID-19. Overall study context: COVID-19 samples, acute and convalescent, were from the United States, Italy and Spain. The cDNA or gDNA used as material had been derived from T cells, B-cell-depleted T cells, or PBMCs.

Trimming left V 6 bases short and J 1 base short, with 11 bases between. From germline, CDR1 is SGHNT and CDR2 YENEEA. The CDR3 is made up of 14 amino acids. In the original processing: The authors estimated nucleated cell counts from reference gene primer amplification. The data were produced by immunoSEQ multiplex PCR, yet TCRdb's version contains in-frame clones alone and is incomplete. Clonal size and the V and J genes are those of that table, whereas D and trimming came from the DNA. This table holds roughly 460,000 clones, about 90% found once. The chain carries TRBV11-3 and TRBJ2-3; D not certain. The sequenced sample consisted of peripheral blood. The origin of this receptor is a man younger than 35 with COVID-19, enrolled during active disease. The CDR3 here is CASRYHTGTDTQYF. The CDR3 nucleotides are TGTGCCAGCAGATACCATACGGGCACAGATACGCAGTATTTT.